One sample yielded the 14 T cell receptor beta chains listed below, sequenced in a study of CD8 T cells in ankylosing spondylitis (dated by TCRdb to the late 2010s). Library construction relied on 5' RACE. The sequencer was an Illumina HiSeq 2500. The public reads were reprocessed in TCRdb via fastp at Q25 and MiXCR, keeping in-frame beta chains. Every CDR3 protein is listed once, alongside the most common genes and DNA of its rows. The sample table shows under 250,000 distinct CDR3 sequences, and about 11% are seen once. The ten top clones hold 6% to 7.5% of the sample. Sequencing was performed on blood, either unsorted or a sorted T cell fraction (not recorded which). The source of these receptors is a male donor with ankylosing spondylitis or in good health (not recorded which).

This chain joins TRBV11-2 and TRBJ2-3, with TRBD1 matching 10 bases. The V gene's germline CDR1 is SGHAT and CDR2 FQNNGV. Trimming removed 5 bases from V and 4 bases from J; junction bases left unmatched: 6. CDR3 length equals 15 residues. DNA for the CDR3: TGTGCCAGCAGCCCAGGGGACAGGGGTTCAGATACGCAGTATTTT. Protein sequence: CASSPGDRGSDTQYF.

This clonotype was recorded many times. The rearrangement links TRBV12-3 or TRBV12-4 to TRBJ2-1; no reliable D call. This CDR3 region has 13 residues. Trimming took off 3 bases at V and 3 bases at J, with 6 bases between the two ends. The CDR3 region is CASSLSLYNEQFF. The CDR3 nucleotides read TGTGCCAGCAGTTTGTCCCTCTACAATGAGCAGTTCTTC.

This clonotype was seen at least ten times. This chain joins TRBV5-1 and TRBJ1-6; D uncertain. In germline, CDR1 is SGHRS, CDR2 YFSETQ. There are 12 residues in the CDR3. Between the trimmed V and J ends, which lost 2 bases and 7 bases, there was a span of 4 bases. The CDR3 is CASSLENSPLHF. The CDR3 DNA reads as TGCGCCAGCAGCTTAGAGAATTCACCCCTCCACTTT.

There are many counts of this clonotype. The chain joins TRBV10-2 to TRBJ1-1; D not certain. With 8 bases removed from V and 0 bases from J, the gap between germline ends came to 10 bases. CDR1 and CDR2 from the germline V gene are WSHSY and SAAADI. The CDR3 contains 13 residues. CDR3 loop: CASFYRLNTEAFF. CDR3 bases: TGCGCCAGCTTCTATAGATTGAACACTGAAGCTTTCTTT.

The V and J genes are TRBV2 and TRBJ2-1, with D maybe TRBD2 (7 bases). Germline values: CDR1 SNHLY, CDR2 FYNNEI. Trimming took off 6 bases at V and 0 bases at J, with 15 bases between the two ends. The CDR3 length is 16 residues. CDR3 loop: CASSLGGPPSYNEQFF. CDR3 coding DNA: TGTGCCAGCAGCCTCGGGGGGCCTCCCTCCTACAATGAGCAGTTCTTC.

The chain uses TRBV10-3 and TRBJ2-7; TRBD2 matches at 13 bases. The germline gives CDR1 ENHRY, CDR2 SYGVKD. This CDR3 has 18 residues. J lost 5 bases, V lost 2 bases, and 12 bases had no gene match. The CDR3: CAISEGTSGVTWRDEQYF. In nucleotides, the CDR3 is TGTGCCATCAGTGAGGGGACTAGCGGGGTGACCTGGCGTGACGAGCAGTACTTC.

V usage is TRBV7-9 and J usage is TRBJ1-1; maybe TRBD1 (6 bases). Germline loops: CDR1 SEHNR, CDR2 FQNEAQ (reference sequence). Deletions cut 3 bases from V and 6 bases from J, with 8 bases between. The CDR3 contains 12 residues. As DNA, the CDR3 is TGTGCCAGCAGCTTTGGACAGTCTGAAGCTTTCTTT. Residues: CASSFGQSEAFF.

CDR3 nucleotides: TGTGCCAGCACCATCAATCCAGTCACCGGGGAGCTGTTTTTT. Translation: CASTINPVTGELFF. The chain links TRBV7-8 to TRBJ2-2; no firm D call. Trimming pared 7 bases from V and 4 bases from J, leaving 13 bases between. Germline lookup yields CDR1 SGHVS and CDR2 FQNEAQ. The CDR3 has 14 residues.

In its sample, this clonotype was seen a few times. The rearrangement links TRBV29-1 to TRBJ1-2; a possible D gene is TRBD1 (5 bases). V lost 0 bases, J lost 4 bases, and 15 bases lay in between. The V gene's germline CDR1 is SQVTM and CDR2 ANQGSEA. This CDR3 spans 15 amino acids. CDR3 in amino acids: CSVEEIQADGYGYTF. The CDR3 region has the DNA TGCAGCGTTGAAGAGATACAGGCTGATGGCTATGGCTACACCTTC.

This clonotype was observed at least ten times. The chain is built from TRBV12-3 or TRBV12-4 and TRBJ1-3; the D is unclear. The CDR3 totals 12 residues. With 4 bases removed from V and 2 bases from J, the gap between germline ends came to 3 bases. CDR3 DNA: TGTGCCAGCAGTTGGCCTGGAAACACCATATATTTT. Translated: CASSWPGNTIYF.

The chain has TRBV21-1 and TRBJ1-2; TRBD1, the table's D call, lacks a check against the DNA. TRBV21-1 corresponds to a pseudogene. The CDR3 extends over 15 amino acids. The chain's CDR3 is CASSTPPIRESGYTF. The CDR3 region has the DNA TGTGCCAGCAGCACCCCCCCTATTAGGGAAAGTGGCTACACCTTC.

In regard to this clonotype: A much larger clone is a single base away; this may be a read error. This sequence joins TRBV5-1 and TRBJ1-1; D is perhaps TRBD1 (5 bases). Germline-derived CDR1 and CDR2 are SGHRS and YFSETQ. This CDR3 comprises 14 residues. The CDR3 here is CASSLRGRGTGAFF. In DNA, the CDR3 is TGCGCCAGCAGCTTGAGGGGTCGAGGCACTGGAGCTTTCTTT. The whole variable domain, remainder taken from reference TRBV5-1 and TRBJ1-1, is KAGVTQTPRYLIKTRGQQVTLSCSPISGHRSVSWYQQTPGQGLQFLFEYFSETQRNKGNFPGRFSGRQFSNSRSEMNVSTLELGDSALYLCASSLRGRGTGAFFGQGTRLTVV.

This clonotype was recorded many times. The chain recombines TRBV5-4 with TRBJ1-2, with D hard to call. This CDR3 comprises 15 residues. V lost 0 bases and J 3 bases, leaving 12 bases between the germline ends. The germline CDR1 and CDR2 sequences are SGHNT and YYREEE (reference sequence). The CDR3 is CASSLGSRADYGYTF. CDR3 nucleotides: TGTGCCAGCAGCTTGGGTTCGAGGGCGGACTATGGCTACACCTTC.

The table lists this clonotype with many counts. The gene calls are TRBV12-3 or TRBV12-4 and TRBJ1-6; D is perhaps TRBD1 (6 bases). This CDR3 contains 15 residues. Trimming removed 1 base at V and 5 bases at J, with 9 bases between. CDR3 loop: CASSLGGADNSPLHF. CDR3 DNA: TGTGCCAGCAGTTTAGGGGGGGCCGATAATTCACCCCTCCACTTT.